This TCR beta chain was found in a study of blood T cell repertoires in COVID-19. Whole-study context: T cells, B-cell-depleted T cells, or PBMCs provided the cDNA or gDNA that served as material.

The V gene lost 0 bases and the J gene lost 8 bases, with 12 bases spanning the gap. The CDR3 sequence is 14 residues long. The germline gives CDR1 SGHRS, CDR2 YFSETQ. The protocol was immunoSEQ multiplex PCR, while the TCRdb copy is restricted to in-frame clones and leaves out a portion. Of 250,000 to 300,000 clones in the sample, about nine tenths are singletons; the top ten hold 1.9%. This clone was found once. The V and J genes are TRBV5-1 and TRBJ2-1; perhaps TRBD2 as D (6 bases). This clonotype was sampled from a woman in her fifties or sixties who had recovered from COVID-19. The sequenced sample consisted of PBMCs or T cells enriched from blood (not recorded which). This CDR3 reads CASSLAVAGYEQFF. CDR3 DNA sequence: TGCGCCAGCAGCTTGGCGGTTGCGGGGTATGAGCAGTTCTTC.